A selection of T cell receptor beta chains follows, all from one sample in a study of response to subunit inactivated influenza vaccine. One entry per CDR3 protein, called by TCRdb with MiXCR from the RT-PCR reads. The repertoire consists of roughly 460,000 distinct CDR3 sequences, with approximately 11% occurring once and the leading ten covering approximately 12%. The sequenced sample was PBMCs from blood, obtained roughly 47 days after vaccination. The receptors shown here come from a man aged 50 to 60 who received an inactivated influenza vaccine. Both conserved end residues are part of each CDR3. Expanded clones are given a class, and other clones once, few, many or no size at all.

abundance	v_gene	j_gene	CDR3aa
-	TRBV29-1	TRBJ2-2	CSVVGPDTGELFF
-	TRBV3-2	TRBJ1-5	CAFSLVYSRGGLGNQPQHF
-	TRBV7-9	TRBJ1-2	CASSPRGGIYLSNGYTF
few	TRBV7-2	TRBJ2-3	CASSYMPGHSTDTQYF
-	TRBV18	TRBJ2-5	CASSTQQETQYF
-	TRBV27	TRBJ2-7	CASSLKTPGVSYEQYF
few	TRBV10-3	TRBJ2-1	CAIMTSGSYNEQFF
few	TRBV12-3/TRBV12-4	TRBJ2-6	CASSLDGLSGANVLTF
-	TRBV3-1	TRBJ2-2	CASSQVVGNAGELFF
few	TRBV6-1	TRBJ2-1	CASQRAGADNEQFF
few	TRBV7-9	TRBJ2-7	CATNLDRGSYEQYF
-	TRBV5-4	TRBJ2-7	CASSRDVTYEQYF
many	TRBV12-3/TRBV12-4	TRBJ1-1	CASSFKSRTEAFF
-	TRBV7-2	TRBJ2-6	CAGARGDGGANVLTF
few	TRBV20-1	TRBJ1-5	CSALRDANPNQPQHF
few	TRBV12-3/TRBV12-4	TRBJ1-2	CATESPGQDNYGYTF
-	TRBV12-3/TRBV12-4	TRBJ2-7	CASSLIRDEQYF
few	TRBV20-1	TRBJ1-6	CSARGGLNSYNSPLHF
few	TRBV7-8	TRBJ2-3	CASSFLRGDTQYF
-	TRBV5-6	TRBJ2-1	CASSLPRTSGRTNEQFF
many	TRBV2	TRBJ2-1	CASSAGLSSYNEQFF
many	TRBV5-1	TRBJ2-1	CASSLEGLSMGNEQFF
many	TRBV3-1	TRBJ1-1	CASSQDGAVKTEAFF
-	TRBV5-1	TRBJ2-1	CASSLYLARVEQFF
few	TRBV11-2	TRBJ2-1	CASRSLGVGSYNEQFF
many	TRBV5-1	TRBJ2-5	CASSTGQGETQYF
-	TRBV11-2	TRBJ2-7	CASSWGSGKVGQGRTYEQYF
many	TRBV20-1	TRBJ2-7	CSAKETGIAHEQYF
-	TRBV27	TRBJ2-1	CASRTLLKGLEQFF
few	TRBV3-1	TRBJ1-6	CASSQGGGNSPLHF
-	TRBV7-2	TRBJ2-7	CASRMGLTGGREQYF
few	TRBV5-1	TRBJ1-2	CASSPMGNVGYTF
few	TRBV7-2	TRBJ2-1	CASSPTLRNNEQFF
-	TRBV27	TRBJ2-5	CASSLNGEGTQYF
few	TRBV20-1	TRBJ1-5	CSARTKGQHQPQHF
-	TRBV5-1	TRBJ2-3	CASGGTGDTQYF
few	TRBV20-1	TRBJ2-5	CSARDPRETQYF
-	TRBV4-3	TRBJ2-1	CASSQVIGLAGVNEQFF
-	TRBV21-1	TRBJ2-3	CASSNFPLAGGPDTQYF
once	TRBV28	TRBJ2-7	CASSFMAQIHEQYF
few	TRBV20-1	TRBJ1-2	CSANRANYGYTF
-	TRBV5-5	TRBJ2-2	CASSRQAQWTGELFF
many	TRBV12-3/TRBV12-4	TRBJ2-5	CASSFSGAQETQYF
many	TRBV20-1	TRBJ2-2	CSARTGVNTGELFF
-	TRBV28	TRBJ2-5	CASSLGEVGKTQYF
-	TRBV12-3/TRBV12-4	TRBJ2-3	CASSLAGGVMDTQYF